This T cell receptor beta chain was sequenced for a study of early stage breast cancer tumors. The V and J ends lost 2 bases and 8 bases, in that order; junction bases with no gene match: 5. The CDR3 covers 14 residues. The germline gives CDR1 MNHNY, CDR2 SVGAGI (reference sequence). The data were produced by immunoSEQ multiplex PCR, yet TCRdb's version contains in-frame clones alone and is incomplete. The data contain some 8,400 clones, 70% to 85% of them singletons. Of note for this clone: What it binds is not known.

Study-level points and caveats: Tumors had about 2.3-fold higher T cell density than normal breast.

The specimen sequenced was normal breast tissue next to the tumor. The genes are TRBV6-6 and TRBJ1-4; TRBD1 agrees at 7 bases. The TCR was taken from a person aged 60 to 70 with breast cancer. This chain's CDR3 is CASSYGAGGEKLFF. The CDR3 DNA follows: TGTGCCAGCAGTTACGGAGCAGGGGGGGAAAAACTGTTTTTT.